One sample yielded the 5 T cell receptor beta chains listed below, sequenced in a study of blood T cell repertoires in COVID-19. Profiling relied on immunoSEQ multiplex PCR, and the TCRdb table lists in-frame clones only, not all of them. The sample gives about 150,000 clones, 80% to 90% of which show up once; 13% is in the top ten. The sample consisted of peripheral blood. The source is a man aged 18 to 29 with COVID-19, enrolled during active disease.

The chain combines TRBV6-1 with TRBJ1-1, with 7 bases identical to TRBD1. Germline assignment: CDR1 MNHNS and CDR2 SASEGT. The V segment lost 2 bases and the J segment 5 bases; nucleotides outside the gene matches: 5. CDR3 size: 14 residues. The CDR3 DNA follows: TGTGCCAGCAGTGAACAGGCAGGGGGTACTGAAGCTTTCTTT. As protein: CASSEQAGGTEAFF.

As concerns this clone: Other DNA sequences from this sample encode an identical CDR3 as well. The rearrangement joins TRBV15 to TRBJ2-2; TRBD1 matches at 10 bases. This CDR3 is 16 amino acids long. CDR1 is LNHNV, CDR2 YYDKDF, per germline (reference sequence). Trimming removed 3 bases from V and 6 bases from J; junction bases left unmatched: 7. The CDR3 nucleotides read TGTGCCACCAGCAGGTCGGGACAGGGGATTGCCGGGGAGCTGTTTTTT. As protein: CATSRSGQGIAGELFF.

V usage is TRBV9 and J usage is TRBJ2-7, with 14 bases fitting TRBD2. In germline, CDR1 is SGDLS, CDR2 YYNGEE. The V and J ends lost 0 bases and 4 bases, in that order; junction bases with no gene match: 0. The CDR3 covers 15 residues. CDR3 loop: CASSVGTSGRYEQYF. The CDR3 DNA is TGTGCCAGCAGCGTAGGGACTAGCGGGAGGTACGAGCAGTACTTC.

V usage is TRBV6-2 or TRBV6-3 and J usage is TRBJ2-7, with D possibly TRBD2 on 6 matching bases. Trimming removed 2 bases at V and 4 bases at J, with 15 bases between. Per the germline V gene, CDR1 is MNHEY and CDR2 is SVGEGT. The length of the CDR3 is 15 residues. CDR3 nucleotides: TGTGCCAGCAGTTACCCCGGGACTGGAGATTACGAGCAGTACTTC. This encodes CASSYPGTGDYEQYF.

The genes are TRBV28 and TRBJ2-3, with D possibly being TRBD2 (6 bases). This CDR3 is built from 16 residues. The V end lost 0 bases, the J end lost 3 bases, and 13 bases lay between the germline ends. From germline, CDR1 is MDHEN and CDR2 SYDVKM. The chain's CDR3 is CASSLWSWGGTDTQYF. The CDR3 nucleotides are TGTGCCAGCAGTTTATGGTCTTGGGGAGGAACAGATACGCAGTATTTT.